The 19 T cell receptor beta chains given below trace back to one sample, sequenced in a study of blood T cell repertoires in COVID-19. Assay used: immunoSEQ multiplex PCR; TCRdb lists only in-frame clones, some missing. The repertoire holds 65,000 or so clones, approximately 80% seen once, with 3.5% to 4.5% in the top ten. Sequencing was carried out using peripheral blood. Receptor source: a man aged 55 to 69 with acute or convalescent COVID-19.

This clone appeared a few times. V is TRBV18 and J is TRBJ2-3; 13 bases line up with TRBD2. The CDR3 has 18 amino acids. J gave up 3 bases and V 0 bases, and 6 bases lay outside the gene matches. Germline lookup yields CDR1 KGHSH and CDR2 LQKENI. CDR3 DNA: TGTGCCAGCTCACCACCAACTAGCGGGGGGGCCAGGACAGATACGCAGTATTTT. Its protein product is CASSPPTSGGARTDTQYF.

This chain uses TRBV5-1 with TRBJ1-1; a weak D match, TRBD1 (5 bases). The CDR3 has 12 residues. The germline V and J ends were trimmed by 5 bases and 7 bases, with 12 bases remaining between them. Germline V gene data show CDR1 as SGHRS and CDR2 as YFSETQ. CDR3 nucleotide sequence: TGCGCCAGCAGTTCAGAGACAGATGAAGCTTTCTTT. Its translation is CASSSETDEAFF.

The chain joins TRBV20-1 to TRBJ1-1, with D unclear. In germline, CDR1 is DFQATT, CDR2 SNEGSKA (reference sequence). The CDR3 consists of 10 residues. The CDR3 DNA reads as TGCACAGGCCTTCCATCTGAAGCTTTCTTT. Its translation: CTGLPSEAFF.

This chain uses TRBV9 with TRBJ2-1; possible D gene TRBD1, 5 bases. CDR1 is SGDLS, CDR2 YYNGEE, per germline. V was clipped by 0 bases and J by 6 bases, with 13 bases between them. This CDR3 spans 15 amino acids. The DNA of the CDR3 is TGTGCCAGCAGCGTAGAGGCATGGGGCACCAATGAGCAGTTCTTC. Translation: CASSVEAWGTNEQFF.

The rearrangement links TRBV30 to TRBJ1-1; no firm D call. CDR1 and CDR2 (germline): GTSNPN, SVGIG (reference sequence). This CDR3 is built from 14 residues. The germline V and J ends were trimmed by 3 bases and 6 bases, with 17 bases remaining between them. CDR3 sequence (DNA): TGTGCCTGGAGAGGTTTGAGCGGTTGGTCTGAAGCTTTCTTT. Protein product: CAWRGLSGWSEAFF. Full variable domain (outside the CDR3, taken from reference TRBV30 and TRBJ1-1): SQTIHQWPATLVQPVGSPLSLECTVEGTSNPNLYWYRQAAGRGLQLLFYSVGIGQISSEVPQNLSASRPQDRQFILSSKKLLLSDSGFYLCAWRGLSGWSEAFFGQGTRLTVV.

DNA of the CDR3: TGTGCCAGCAGCCTTCCCCAGGGGGGTTACAATGAGCAGTTCTTC. It specifies CASSLPQGGYNEQFF. V gene TRBV5-5 combines with J gene TRBJ2-1; D may be TRBD1 (7 bases). The germline gives CDR1 SGHKS, CDR2 YYEKEE (reference sequence). The CDR3 is 15 residues long. Trimming pared 4 bases from V and 4 bases from J, leaving 15 bases between.

V and J are TRBV28 and TRBJ2-7; possibly TRBD1 for D (5 bases). The CDR3 loop spans 12 amino acids. The germline CDR1 and CDR2 sequences are MDHEN and SYDVKM. V dropped 8 bases and J dropped 2 bases, with 10 bases sitting between them. This CDR3 reads CASGQGPYEQYF. Written as DNA, the CDR3 is TGTGCCAGCGGGCAGGGTCCCTACGAGCAGTACTTC.

V is TRBV5-1 and J is TRBJ2-1; possible D gene TRBD2, 6 bases. V was trimmed by 4 bases and J by 6 bases, leaving 17 bases between them. The CDR3 extends over 15 amino acids. Germline CDR1 is SGHRS and CDR2 is YFSETQ. The CDR3 sequence: CASSPPVGGGNEQFF. CDR3 nucleotides: TGCGCCAGCAGCCCGCCAGTCGGGGGAGGCAATGAGCAGTTCTTC.

The chain carries TRBV4-1 and TRBJ1-4, with 7 positions matching TRBD1. V trimming: 4 bases; J trimming: 8 bases; junction bases outside the gene matches: 4. From germline, CDR1 is MGHRA and CDR2 YSYEKL. The CDR3 covers 13 residues. The CDR3 is CASSLDREEKLFF. In DNA form, the CDR3 reads TGCGCCAGCAGCCTCGACAGGGAAGAAAAACTGTTTTTT.

The gene calls are TRBV25-1 and TRBJ2-3, with 7 bases that match TRBD1. After removal of 6 bases from V and 4 bases from J, the junction contained 10 bases not matched to a gene. CDR1 MGHDK and CDR2 SYGVNS come from the germline V gene. The CDR3 consists of 15 residues. The CDR3 nucleotides are TGTGCCAGCAGCCTGTCGACAGGGAGCGCAGATACGCAGTATTTT. Its translation is CASSLSTGSADTQYF.

V gene TRBV5-1 combines with J gene TRBJ2-7; a weak D match, TRBD2 (6 bases). The germline gives CDR1 SGHRS, CDR2 YFSETQ. V lost 1 base and J 6 bases, leaving 17 bases between the germline ends. The CDR3 is made up of 15 amino acids. For the CDR3, the DNA is TGCGCCAGCAGCTTGTGGCGGGACGGGCTGAGCGAGCAGTACTTC. As protein: CASSLWRDGLSEQYF.

The chain employs TRBV2 and TRBJ2-2; the D is unclear. This CDR3 region has 12 residues. Germline V gives CDR1 SNHLY, CDR2 FYNNEI. The germline V and J ends were trimmed by 2 bases and 6 bases, with 4 bases remaining between them. CDR3 residues: CASSEWPGELFF. CDR3 sequence (DNA): TGTGCCAGCAGTGAATGGCCCGGGGAGCTGTTTTTT.

The gene calls are TRBV5-1 and TRBJ1-6; D might be TRBD1 (6 bases). Deletions cut 4 bases from V and 9 bases from J, with 17 bases between. CDR3 length: 15 amino acids. Germline V gene sequence: CDR1 SGHRS, CDR2 YFSETQ. The CDR3 DNA follows: TGCGCCAGCAGCCTCGATACAGGGCCGCTTTCACCCCTCCACTTT. Its protein product is CASSLDTGPLSPLHF.

The rearrangement links TRBV4-1 to TRBJ1-1; perhaps TRBD1 as D (5 bases). This CDR3 comprises 16 residues. The germline V gene has CDR1 MGHRA and CDR2 YSYEKL. The V end lost 0 bases, the J end lost 5 bases, and 16 bases lay between the germline ends. CDR3 in DNA: TGCGCCAGCAGCCAAGATCAGGGAGGGCCCCGGACTGAAGCTTTCTTT. It translates to CASSQDQGGPRTEAFF.

The chain is built from TRBV5-1 and TRBJ2-2; 7 bases agree with TRBD1. The V gene end was trimmed by 2 bases and the J gene end by 7 bases; junction bases not matched to a gene: 14. The CDR3 totals 17 residues. Germline CDR1 is SGHRS and CDR2 is YFSETQ. The CDR3 DNA reads as TGCGCCAGCAGCTTTACGTCTACAGGGGTCGTCGGCGGGGAGCTGTTTTTT. Protein product: CASSFTSTGVVGGELFF.

The CDR3 protein is CASSPGGGPAETQYF. Written as DNA, the CDR3 is TGTGCCAGCAGCCCAGGCGGGGGACCTGCGGAGACCCAGTACTTC. The chain combines TRBV9 with TRBJ2-5, with 7 bases identical to TRBD2. V gave up 4 bases and J gave up 5 bases; unmatched junction bases: 11. This CDR3 contains 15 residues. Germline V gene sequence: CDR1 SGDLS, CDR2 YYNGEE.

The chain uses TRBV9 and TRBJ1-1; D unresolved. The CDR3 consists of 16 residues. Per the germline V gene, CDR1 is SGDLS and CDR2 is YYNGEE. V was trimmed by 0 bases and J by 5 bases, leaving 17 bases between them. The CDR3 protein is CASSVGGRAGRTEAFF. The CDR3 coding sequence is TGTGCCAGCAGCGTAGGAGGGCGAGCAGGAAGAACTGAAGCTTTCTTT.

This chain links TRBV11-1 with TRBJ2-6; D is unclear. Germline assignment: CDR1 SGHAT and CDR2 FQDESV (reference sequence). Trimming shortened V by 4 bases and J by 5 bases, and 9 bases separated the two germline ends. The CDR3 runs to 14 residues. CDR3 region: CASSSISRANVLTF. DNA for the CDR3: TGTGCCAGCAGCTCCATATCTAGGGCCAACGTCCTGACTTTC.

This clone showed up just once. CDR3 sequence reads: CASSYLQRTEAFF. CDR3 DNA: TGCGCCAGCAGCTACCTCCAGCGTACTGAAGCTTTCTTT. This chain connects TRBV5-1 to TRBJ1-1, with D hard to call. The CDR3 loop spans 13 amino acids. Germline V CDR1 and CDR2: SGHRS, YFSETQ. V lost 3 bases and J 5 bases, leaving 11 bases between the germline ends.